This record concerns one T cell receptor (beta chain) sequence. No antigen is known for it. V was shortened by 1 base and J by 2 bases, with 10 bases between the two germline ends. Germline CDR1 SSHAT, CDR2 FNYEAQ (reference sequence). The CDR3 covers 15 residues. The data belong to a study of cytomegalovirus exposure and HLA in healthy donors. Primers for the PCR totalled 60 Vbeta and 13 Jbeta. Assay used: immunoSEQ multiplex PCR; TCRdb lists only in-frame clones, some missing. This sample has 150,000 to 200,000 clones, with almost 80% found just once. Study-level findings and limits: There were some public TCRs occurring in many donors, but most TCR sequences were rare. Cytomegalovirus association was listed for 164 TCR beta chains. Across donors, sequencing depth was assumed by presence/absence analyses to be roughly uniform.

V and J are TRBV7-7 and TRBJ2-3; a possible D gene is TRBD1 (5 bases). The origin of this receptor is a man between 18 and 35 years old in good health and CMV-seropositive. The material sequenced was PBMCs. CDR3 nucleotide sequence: TGTGCCAGCAGCTTAGGGGGCAGCTACACAGATACGCAGTATTTT. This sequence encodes CASSLGGSYTDTQYF. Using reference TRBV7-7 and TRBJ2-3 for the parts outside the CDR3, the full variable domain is GAGVSQSPRYKVTKRGQDVTLRCDPISSHATLYWYQQALGQGPEFLTYFNYEAQPDKSGLPSDRFSAERPEGSISTLTIQRTEQRDSAMYRCASSLGGSYTDTQYFGPGTRLTVL.